These 19 T cell receptor beta chains were all obtained from the same sample, sequenced in a study of shared clonotypes between healthy human individuals. Assay used: immunoSEQ multiplex PCR; TCRdb lists only in-frame clones, some missing. This table has around 1,000,000 clones, about 80% appearing once. Sequencing was done on a sample of memory CD4+ T cells from PBMCs. As for subset: CD45RA-negative fraction. These receptors all come from a man aged 18 to 29 in good health. Some clones in this sample may be carry-over from other donors' samples.

The V and J genes are TRBV6-5 and TRBJ2-3; D remains ambiguous. Between the trimmed V and J ends, which lost 7 bases and 3 bases, there was a span of 14 bases. The CDR3 length is 14 residues. Germline V gives CDR1 MNHEY, CDR2 SVGAGI. The CDR3 region is CASKVIGPTDTQYF. CDR3 DNA: TGTGCCAGCAAGGTGATAGGCCCTACAGATACGCAGTATTTT.

This chain joins TRBV6-1 and TRBJ2-2, with D uncertain. Germline-derived CDR1 and CDR2 are MNHNS and SASEGT. V dropped 10 bases and J dropped 4 bases, with 10 bases sitting between them. The CDR3 contains 12 residues. CDR3 DNA sequence: TGTGCCACCACGGCCCGCACCGGGGAGCTGTTTTTT. Its translation is CATTARTGELFF.

Regarding this clone: At the DNA level, this CDR3 is encoded by other sequences in the same sample as well. The chain joins TRBV2 to TRBJ1-3; unclear D gene. The CDR3 runs to 13 residues. V dropped 0 bases and J dropped 4 bases, with 4 bases sitting between them. Germline V lookup: CDR1 SNHLY, CDR2 FYNNEI. CDR3 loop: CASSEARGNTIYF. CDR3 nucleotide sequence: TGTGCCAGCAGTGAAGCCCGGGGAAACACCATATATTTT.

This clone was detected a few times. The chain is built from TRBV7-9 and TRBJ1-4, with 7 nucleotides matching TRBD1. J was trimmed by 7 bases and V by 3 bases; bases with no gene match: 5. Germline assignment: CDR1 SEHNR and CDR2 FQNEAQ (reference sequence). This CDR3 has 14 residues. In nucleotides, the CDR3 is TGTGCCAGCAGCTTCATTAACAGGGGTGAAAAACTGTTTTTT. Residues: CASSFINRGEKLFF.

This clone occurred a few times. The gene calls are TRBV2 and TRBJ1-4; the match to TRBD1 covers 9 bases. This CDR3 is 13 amino acids long. The germline V gene has CDR1 SNHLY and CDR2 FYNNEI. V shed 11 bases and J 8 bases; nucleotides not matched to a gene: 9. This chain's CDR3 is CAQTGQGREKLFF. The CDR3 nucleotides are TGTGCCCAGACGGGACAGGGCAGGGAAAAACTGTTTTTT.

In this sample, this clone turned up a few times. The chain employs TRBV5-6 and TRBJ2-3, with 10 bases aligning to TRBD2. The CDR3 has 16 amino acids. Per germline, CDR1 SGHDT and CDR2 YYEEEE. V lost 0 bases and J lost 4; bases outside the gene matches: 5. The CDR3: CASSLGLAGVADTQYF. CDR3 DNA sequence: TGTGCCAGCAGCTTGGGGCTAGCGGGAGTAGCAGATACGCAGTATTTT.

Worth noting for this clone: In the same sample, other DNA sequences code for this CDR3. V usage is TRBV15 and J usage is TRBJ2-7, with unresolved D. The germline V gene has CDR1 LNHNV and CDR2 YYDKDF (reference sequence). There are 13 residues in the CDR3. V dropped 0 bases and J dropped 2 bases, with 5 bases sitting between them. CDR3 region: CATSRDLPYEQYF. In DNA, the CDR3 is TGTGCCACCAGCAGAGATCTCCCCTACGAGCAGTACTTC.

V gene TRBV7-3 combines with J gene TRBJ1-1, with a weak D call TRBD1 (6 bases). CDR3 size: 15 residues. The V and J ends lost 1 base and 2 bases respectively, with 11 bases between them. Germline V gene lookup returns CDR1 SGHTA and CDR2 FQGTGA. The CDR3 reads CASSLRGGYNTEAFF. The CDR3 region has the DNA TGTGCCAGCAGCTTAAGGGGGGGCTATAACACTGAAGCTTTCTTT. Filled out from reference TRBV7-3 and TRBJ1-1, the complete variable domain reads GAGVSQTPSNKVTEKGKYVELRCDPISGHTALYWYRQSLGQGPEFLIYFQGTGAADDSGLPNDRFFAVRPEGSVSTLKIQRTERGDSAVYLCASSLRGGYNTEAFFGQGTRLTVV.

The chain carries TRBV2 and TRBJ1-6; D ambiguous. The CDR3 runs 13 residues. Germline values: CDR1 SNHLY, CDR2 FYNNEI. V gave up 7 bases and J gave up 8 bases, with 12 bases separating them. The CDR3 DNA sequence: TGTGCCAGCAACCAGGACGGAGATTCACCCCTCCACTTT. Its translation is CASNQDGDSPLHF.

The chain carries TRBV19 and TRBJ1-5; TRBD1 aligns across 7 bases. Trimming cost V 1 base and J 6 bases; bases outside gene matches: 15. The CDR3 is made up of 18 amino acids. The V gene's germline CDR1 is LNHDA and CDR2 SQIVND (reference sequence). The CDR3 nucleotides are TGTGCCAGTAGTATAGGACAGGGCAGGCGACAATCCGCTCAGCCCCAGCATTTT. It yields the protein CASSIGQGRRQSAQPQHF.

V gene TRBV12-5 combines with J gene TRBJ2-3; 12 bases line up with TRBD2. This CDR3 comprises 22 residues. CDR1 is LGHNT and CDR2 is FRNRAP in the germline V gene. With V trimmed by 0 bases and J by 1 base, 17 bases remained unmatched. DNA of the CDR3: TGTGCTAGTGGTTTGGTAATATCGAGGACTAGCGGGAAGGAGAGGGGCACAGATACGCAGTATTTT. Residues: CASGLVISRTSGKERGTDTQYF.

In its sample, this clone was seen a few times. The rearrangement joins TRBV7-3 to TRBJ1-3; tentatively, D is TRBD1 (5 bases). The CDR3 sequence is 13 residues long. Trimming removed 5 bases at V and 4 bases at J, with 9 bases between. Germline V gene lookup returns CDR1 SGHTA and CDR2 FQGTGA. CDR3 loop: CASSVGRGNTIYF. CDR3 bases: TGTGCCAGCAGCGTGGGACGGGGAAACACCATATATTTT.

The rearrangement uses TRBV5-6 and TRBJ1-2; no definite D call. V was pared by 2 bases and J by 6 bases, with 8 bases between. CDR1 and CDR2 (germline): SGHDT, YYEEEE. This CDR3 has 12 residues. The CDR3 coding sequence is TGTGCCAGCAGCTTCGGTTCTGATGGCTACACCTTC. It translates to CASSFGSDGYTF.

CDR3 residues: CASSPRQVYYEQYF. DNA for the CDR3: TGTGCCAGCAGTCCGCGACAGGTATACTACGAGCAGTACTTC. V gene TRBV28 combines with J gene TRBJ2-7; possible D gene TRBD1, 6 bases. CDR1 is MDHEN and CDR2 is SYDVKM in the germline V gene. The CDR3 covers 14 residues. Trimming took off 5 bases at V and 3 bases at J, with 14 bases between the two ends.

A remark on this clone: The junction shows a germline mismatch at one end, possibly a read error. V and J are TRBV6-1 and TRBJ1-1; no clear D gene. CDR1 and CDR2 from the germline V gene are MNHNS and SASEGT. The CDR3 consists of 14 residues. In DNA, the CDR3 is TGTGCCACCCAGGTATCTGGGATGAACACTGAAGCTCTCTTT. This encodes CATQVSGMNTEALF.

The CDR3 coding sequence is TGTGCCAGCAGCCAAATTAGGGGAGGGACTGTTAACTCCTACGAGCAGTACTTC. Protein: CASSQIRGGTVNSYEQYF. V gene TRBV4-2 combines with J gene TRBJ2-7; 7 nucleotides align to TRBD2. CDR3 size: 18 residues. V shed 2 bases and J 0 bases; nucleotides not matched to a gene: 13. Germline lookup yields CDR1 LGHNA and CDR2 YNFKEQ.

Comment on this clone: This probably arose from a read error, given a far larger clone one base away. CDR3 DNA sequence: TGTGCCAGCAGCCGACAGGGGGGAACTAATGAAAAACTGTTTTTT. Its translation: CASSRQGGTNEKLFF. J is TRBJ1-4 and V is TRBV6-4; TRBD1 agrees at 9 bases. The CDR3 spans 15 residues. Germline V gene sequence: CDR1 MRHNA, CDR2 SNTAGT. V was clipped by 6 bases and J by 1 base; unmatched bases: 3.

The table lists this clone with a count of one. This chain links TRBV6-6 with TRBJ2-6; the match to TRBD1 covers 8 bases. V was clipped by 5 bases and J by 4 bases; unmatched bases: 4. The CDR3 is made up of 15 amino acids. The germline V gene encodes CDR1 MNHNY and CDR2 SVGAGI (reference sequence). The CDR3 region is CASSDRTGGANVLTF. The DNA of the CDR3 is TGTGCCAGCAGTGACCGGACAGGGGGGGCCAACGTCCTGACTTTC.

The V gene is TRBV2, the J gene TRBJ2-5; D is possibly TRBD1 or TRBD2 (5 bases each). Judging by the DNA end, TRBJ2-7 fits better; the J call may be wrong. This CDR3 spans 15 amino acids. Germline-derived CDR1 and CDR2 are SNHLY and FYNNEI. CDR3 sequence: CASSWDEVVSYEQYF. The CDR3 coding sequence is TGTGCCAGCAGTTGGGACGAGGTGGTTTCCTACGAGCAGTACTTC.